This paragraph covers one T cell receptor (beta chain) sequence. Its specificity is unknown. This record belongs to a study of cytomegalovirus exposure and HLA in healthy donors. Study-wide results and caveats: TCR association rates varied by HLA locus in a later analysis, with DRB1 highest and HLA-C lowest. CMV serostatus stood as the only immune exposure information on hand. Highly shared variants forming one cluster were likely a sequencing artifact. Relative to the roughly 690-donor mean, N-insertions were reportedly fewer in an Asian-associated ancestry cluster in a later analysis.

It was with 60 Vbeta and 13 Jbeta primers that the PCR ran. Produced via immunoSEQ multiplex PCR; TCRdb's table is partial and in-frame only. The sample contains over 120,000 clones, roughly 76% of which appear only once. Sequenced: PBMCs. This receptor was taken from a woman in her 30s in good health and CMV-seronegative.

The CDR3 reads CAGSRELNTEAFF. In DNA form, the CDR3 reads TGTGCCGGTTCAAGGGAGCTAAACACTGAAGCTTTCTTT. The genes are TRBV2 and TRBJ1-1; D remains ambiguous. Trimming removed 11 bases at V and 2 bases at J, with 15 bases between. CDR1 and CDR2 from the germline V gene are SNHLY and FYNNEI. The length of the CDR3 is 13 residues.